Listed below are T cell receptor beta chains from one sample, sequenced in a study of T cells in localized non-small cell lung cancer. The assay was immunoSEQ multiplex PCR, and TCRdb's table has in-frame clones only and misses some. The data show over 4,500 clones, roughly 85% seen once. The material sequenced was PBMCs, taken before any cancer treatment. These TCRs come from a woman aged 35-75 years with stage II lung adenocarcinoma. Both conserved end residues are part of each CDR3. The D gene is left open where the match is weak. Size tells how often a clone was seen (once, few, many) or the class of an expanded clone, and some rows leave it out.

D gene | clone size | J gene | V gene | CDR3 DNA | CDR3 protein
NA | NA | TRBJ1-4 | TRBV6-1 | TGTGCCAGCAGTGCACAGGGTTGGCAAGAAAAACTGTTTTTT | CASSAQGWQEKLFF
TRBD2 | NA | TRBJ2-5 | TRBV2 | TGTGCCAGCCGGAGCGGGAGTGAGACCCAGTACTTC | CASRSGSETQYF
NA | once | TRBJ2-1 | TRBV4-2 | TGTGCCAGCAGCCAAGGAACCCTGACCTACAATGAGCAGTTCTTC | CASSQGTLTYNEQFF
TRBD2 | few | TRBJ2-5 | TRBV2 | TGTGCCAGCACCCTAGCGGGGGCGGGGGAGACCCAGTACTTC | CASTLAGAGETQYF
NA | NA | TRBJ2-3 | TRBV7-9 | TGTGCCAGCAGCGCCAGGGTCCCAGATACGCAGTATTTT | CASSARVPDTQYF
NA | NA | TRBJ2-2 | TRBV6-5 | TGTGCCAGCAACTCCGGACTCCCAGCCGGGGAGCTGTTTTTT | CASNSGLPAGELFF
NA | NA | TRBJ1-5 | TRBV10-3 | TGTGCCATCAGTGAGTCGAAACCCGGCCTCAATCAGCCCCAGCATTTT | CAISESKPGLNQPQHF
NA | NA | TRBJ2-1 | TRBV11-2 | TGTGCCAGCAGCTCCCCCTCGGGGGCGGGATACAATGAGCAGTTCTTC | CASSSPSGAGYNEQFF
NA | NA | TRBJ1-2 | TRBV9 | TGTGCCAGCAGCCTCCAGGGGAGGGCCCGGGGTGGCTACACCTTC | CASSLQGRARGGYTF
NA | NA | TRBJ2-6 | TRBV19 | TGTGCCAGTAGGACCGACAACACTGGGGCCAACGTCCTGACTTTC | CASRTDNTGANVLTF
TRBD1 | NA | TRBJ1-2 | TRBV19 | TGTGCCAGTAGCCCGACAGGGGTTAGCTATGGCTACACCTTC | CASSPTGVSYGYTF
NA | NA | TRBJ1-2 | TRBV2 | TGTGCCAGCAGTGACAGGGTAGAGGTAGAGGGCTACACCTTC | CASSDRVEVEGYTF
NA | NA | TRBJ1-6 | TRBV12-5 | TGTGCTAGTGGTATCCGGGCCTCCAAGTCCTATAATTCACCCCTCCACTTT | CASGIRASKSYNSPLHF
TRBD1 | once | TRBJ2-1 | TRBV7-9 | TGTGCCAGCAGCTTAAGACAGGGGGACTCCTACAATGAGCAGTTCTTC | CASSLRQGDSYNEQFF
NA | NA | TRBJ1-1 | TRBV11-2 | TGTGCCAGCAGCTTCCAGGCAATGAACACTGAAGCTTTCTTT | CASSFQAMNTEAFF
NA | NA | TRBJ1-1 | TRBV20-1 | TGCAGTGAAAGGGGAGGCACTGAAGCTTTCTTT | CSERGGTEAFF
NA | few | TRBJ2-3 | TRBV7-2 | TGTGCCAGCAGCTTTACCGGGAGCACAGATACGCAGTATTTT | CASSFTGSTDTQYF
NA | NA | TRBJ2-3 | TRBV5-1 | TGCGCCAGCAGCTTGGGTTGGGGATACACAGATACGCAGTATTTT | CASSLGWGYTDTQYF
NA | NA | TRBJ2-5 | TRBV30 | TGTGCCTGGAGATTCCTGGACAAGACCCAGTACTTC | CAWRFLDKTQYF
NA | NA | TRBJ2-1 | TRBV7-9 | TGTGCCAGCAGCTTATCGAAACTACTACCAAGCTCCTACAATGAGCAGTTCTTC | CASSLSKLLPSSYNEQFF
NA | NA | TRBJ2-2 | TRBV9 | TGTGCCAGCAGCGTAGTAGGGTCGGGCGGGGAGCTGTTTTTT | CASSVVGSGGELFF
NA | NA | TRBJ1-5 | TRBV5-1 | TGCGCCAGCAGCTTGGACGGTTATAGCAATCAGCCCCAGCATTTT | CASSLDGYSNQPQHF
NA | few | TRBJ1-2 | TRBV27 | TGTGCCAGCAGCCCCGGGGGGCGGAATGGCTACACCTTC | CASSPGGRNGYTF
NA | NA | TRBJ1-3 | TRBV21-1 | TGTGCCAGCAGCAAACCTCACAGCTTTGGAAACACCATATATTTT | CASSKPHSFGNTIYF
NA | NA | TRBJ2-3 | TRBV10-3 | TGTGCCATCAGTCCTAGCACAGATACGCAGTATTTT | CAISPSTDTQYF
NA | NA | TRBJ1-2 | TRBV2 | TGTGCCAGCAATTCAGCGGGGGTCGGGAACTATGGCTACACCTTC | CASNSAGVGNYGYTF
TRBD1 | NA | TRBJ1-2 | TRBV6-5 | TGTGCCAGCAGTTGGACAGGGACCTATGGCTACACCTTC | CASSWTGTYGYTF
TRBD1 | once | TRBJ1-6 | TRBV9 | TGTGCCAGCAGCGTACACAGGGGGGATTCACCCCTCCACTTT | CASSVHRGDSPLHF
NA | NA | TRBJ1-5 | TRBV7-6 | TGTGCCAGCAGCTTCGGGGAAGGGCGACAGCCCCAGCATTTT | CASSFGEGRQPQHF
TRBD1 | NA | TRBJ1-2 | TRBV27 | TGTGCCAGCAGTTCGGGACAGTTCTATGGCTACACCTTC | CASSSGQFYGYTF
TRBD1 | NA | TRBJ2-5 | TRBV2 | TGTGCCAGCAGACCCCAGGGGAGCAGACAGGGCCGATCTGTGACCCAGTACTTC | CASRPQGSRQGRSVTQYF
NA | NA | TRBJ1-1 | TRBV28 | TGTGCCAGCAGCCAGAGGAGAACTGAAGCTTTCTTT | CASSQRRTEAFF
TRBD1 | NA | TRBJ1-3 | TRBV7-2 | TGTGCCAGCAGCCGACAGGGTTATACAGGAAACACCATATATTTT | CASSRQGYTGNTIYF
TRBD1 | NA | TRBJ1-2 | TRBV5-4 | TGTGCCAGCAGCACGGGACAGGGTTTCAACTATGGCTACACCTTC | CASSTGQGFNYGYTF
NA | NA | TRBJ1-1 | TRBV27 | TGTGCCAGCAGTTTATCCCCAGGGGTGGGGACTGAAGCTTTCTTT | CASSLSPGVGTEAFF
TRBD1 | NA | TRBJ1-1 | TRBV19 | TGTGCCAGTAGTAAGGACAGGGCGCAGAACACTGAAGCTTTCTTT | CASSKDRAQNTEAFF
TRBD1 | few | TRBJ1-2 | TRBV27 | TGTGCCAGCAGTTTGGCAGGGGGCGGGAGTGGCTACACCTTC | CASSLAGGGSGYTF
NA | few | TRBJ1-5 | TRBV28 | TGTGCCAGCAGTTTAGGGGCAGGGCTGGGTCCCCAGCATTTT | CASSLGAGLGPQHF
NA | NA | TRBJ1-3 | TRBV21-1 | TGTGCCAGCAGCAGACTCTATACCAGGGGATGTTCTGGAAACACCATATATTTT | CASSRLYTRGCSGNTIYF
NA | NA | TRBJ2-7 | TRBV11-2 | TGTGCCAGCACTTTCACCGAGGGTTTGCCCTACGAGCAGTACTTC | CASTFTEGLPYEQYF
NA | NA | TRBJ2-6 | TRBV7-8 | TGTGCCAGCGGTTTACAGGGACTGGACTTCTCTGGGGCCAACGTCCTGACTTTC | CASGLQGLDFSGANVLTF
NA | NA | TRBJ2-5 | TRBV5-1 | TGCGCCAGCAGCTTGGGGGGTGGGGCGCAGGAGACCCAGTACTTC | CASSLGGGAQETQYF
NA | NA | TRBJ1-1 | TRBV9 | TGTGCCAGCAGCGTAGGTGGGGGGGGGAACACTGAAGCTTTCTTT | CASSVGGGGNTEAFF
TRBD1 | few | TRBJ2-2 | TRBV27 | TGTGCCAGCGAGAGGACAGGGGTTAACACCGGGGAGCTGTTTTTT | CASERTGVNTGELFF
NA | NA | TRBJ1-1 | TRBV29-1 | TGCAGCGTGGGGCAGGGTCCAAGCACTGAAGCTTTCTTT | CSVGQGPSTEAFF